Included here is one TCR beta chain sequence, with context. Sequenced by immunoSEQ multiplex PCR; TCRdb stores in-frame clones only, minus some. The sample holds about 370,000 clones; around 92% are singletons and the top ten take approximately 1.5%. The age range of participants was 18 to 89 years, with residence in about two dozen US areas. Participants were placed into cohorts based on the clinical history they reported. Cohort 3 recovery required two negative PCRs, clearance, or symptom resolution. This record comes from a study of blood T cell repertoires in COVID-19. Study at large: From T cells, B-cell-depleted T cells, or PBMCs came the material, which was cDNA or gDNA.

CDR3 length equals 16 residues. The V gene end was trimmed by 5 bases and the J gene end by 6 bases; junction bases not matched to a gene: 14. Germline values: CDR1 SGHTA, CDR2 FQGNSA. The chain is built from TRBV7-2 and TRBJ2-7; 9 bases map to TRBD2. The sequence was obtained from a woman in her 30s who had recovered from COVID-19. The sequencing sample was made of PBMCs or T cells enriched from blood (not recorded which). This CDR3 is CASSKYQTSGNFEQYF. CDR3 coding DNA: TGTGCCAGCAGCAAATATCAGACTAGCGGTAACTTCGAGCAGTACTTC.